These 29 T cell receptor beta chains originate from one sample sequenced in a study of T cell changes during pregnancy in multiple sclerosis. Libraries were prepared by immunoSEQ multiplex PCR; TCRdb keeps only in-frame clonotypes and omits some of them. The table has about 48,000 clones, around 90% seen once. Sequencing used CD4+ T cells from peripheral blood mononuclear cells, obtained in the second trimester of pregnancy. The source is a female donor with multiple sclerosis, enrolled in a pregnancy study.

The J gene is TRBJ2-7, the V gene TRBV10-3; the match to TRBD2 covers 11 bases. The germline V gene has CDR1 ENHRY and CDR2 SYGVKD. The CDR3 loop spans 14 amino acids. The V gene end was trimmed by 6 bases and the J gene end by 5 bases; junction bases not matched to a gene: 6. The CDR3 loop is CAISILAGEDEQYF. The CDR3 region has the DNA TGTGCCATCAGCATACTAGCGGGAGAGGACGAGCAGTACTTC.

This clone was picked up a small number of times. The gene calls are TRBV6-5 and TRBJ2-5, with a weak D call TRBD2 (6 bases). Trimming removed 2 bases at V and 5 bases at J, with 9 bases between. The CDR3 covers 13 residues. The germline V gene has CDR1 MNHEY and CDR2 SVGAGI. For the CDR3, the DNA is TGTGCCAGCAGTTACGGGACTGGTGAGACCCAGTACTTC. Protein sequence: CASSYGTGETQYF.

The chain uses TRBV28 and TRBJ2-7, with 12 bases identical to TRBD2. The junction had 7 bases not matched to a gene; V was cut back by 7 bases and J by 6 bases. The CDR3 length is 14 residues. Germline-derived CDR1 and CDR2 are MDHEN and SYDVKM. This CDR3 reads CASTTGLAGIEQYF. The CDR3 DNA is TGTGCCAGCACTACCGGACTAGCGGGAATCGAGCAGTACTTC.

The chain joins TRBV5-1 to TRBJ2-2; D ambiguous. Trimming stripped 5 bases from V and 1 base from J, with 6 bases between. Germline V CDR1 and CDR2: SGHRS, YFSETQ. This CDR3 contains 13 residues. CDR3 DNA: TGCGCCAGCAGGCCTAGGAACACCGGGGAGCTGTTTTTT. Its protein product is CASRPRNTGELFF.

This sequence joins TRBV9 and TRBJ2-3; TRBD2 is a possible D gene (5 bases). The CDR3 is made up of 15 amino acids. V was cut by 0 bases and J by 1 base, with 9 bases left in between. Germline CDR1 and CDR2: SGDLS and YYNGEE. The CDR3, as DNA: TGTGCCAGCAGCGTAGGTACAGCGGGCACAGATACGCAGTATTTT. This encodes CASSVGTAGTDTQYF.

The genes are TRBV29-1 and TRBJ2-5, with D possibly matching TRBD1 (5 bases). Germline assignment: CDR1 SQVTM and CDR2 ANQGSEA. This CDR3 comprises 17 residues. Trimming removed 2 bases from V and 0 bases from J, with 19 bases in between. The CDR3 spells CSVEMTDNRDYQETQYF. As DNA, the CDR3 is TGCAGCGTTGAAATGACGGACAACCGAGACTACCAAGAGACCCAGTACTTC.

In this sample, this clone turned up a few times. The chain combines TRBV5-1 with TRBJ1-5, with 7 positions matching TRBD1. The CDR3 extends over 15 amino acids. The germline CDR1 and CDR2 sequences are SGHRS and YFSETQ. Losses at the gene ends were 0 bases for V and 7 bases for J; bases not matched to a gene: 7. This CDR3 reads CASSLGEGAGQPQHF. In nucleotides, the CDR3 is TGCGCCAGCAGCTTGGGCGAGGGGGCAGGCCAGCCCCAGCATTTT.

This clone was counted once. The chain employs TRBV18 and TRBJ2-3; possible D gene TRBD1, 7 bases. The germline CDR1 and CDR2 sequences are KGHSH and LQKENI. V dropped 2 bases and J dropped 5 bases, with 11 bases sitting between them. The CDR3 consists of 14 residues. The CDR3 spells CASSPSQGGDTQYF. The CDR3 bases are TGTGCCAGCTCACCAAGCCAGGGGGGAGATACGCAGTATTTT.

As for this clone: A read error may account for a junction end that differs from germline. The CDR3 here is CASSIAGASTDTQYF. The CDR3 nucleotides read TGTGCCAGCAGCATAGCGGGGGCTAGCACAGATACGCAGTATTTT. The rearrangement joins TRBV7-9 to TRBJ2-3; TRBD2 aligns across 9 bases. This CDR3 is built from 15 residues. CDR1 SEHNR and CDR2 FQNEAQ come from the germline V gene (reference sequence).

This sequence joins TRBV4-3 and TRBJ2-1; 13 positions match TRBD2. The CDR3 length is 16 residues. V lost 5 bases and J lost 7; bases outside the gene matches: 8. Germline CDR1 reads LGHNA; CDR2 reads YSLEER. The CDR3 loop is CASSLRLLAGGNEQFF. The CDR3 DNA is TGCGCCAGCAGCTTGCGGCTACTAGCGGGAGGGAATGAGCAGTTCTTC.

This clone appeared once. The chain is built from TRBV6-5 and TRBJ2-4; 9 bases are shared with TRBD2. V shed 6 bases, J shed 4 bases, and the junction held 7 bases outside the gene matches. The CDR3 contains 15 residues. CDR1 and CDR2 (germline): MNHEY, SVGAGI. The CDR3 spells CASSRLAGVKNIQYF. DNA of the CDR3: TGTGCCAGCAGCCGGTTAGCGGGGGTAAAAAACATTCAGTACTTC.

The CDR3: CASSADSNAGANVLTF. CDR3 nucleotides: TGTGCCAGCAGCGCGGACTCCAATGCTGGGGCCAACGTCCTGACTTTC. This chain uses TRBV7-2 with TRBJ2-6; D might be TRBD2 (5 bases). There are 16 residues in the CDR3. Trimming cost V 5 bases and J 2 bases, with 13 bases left between them. Germline V gene lookup returns CDR1 SGHTA and CDR2 FQGNSA.

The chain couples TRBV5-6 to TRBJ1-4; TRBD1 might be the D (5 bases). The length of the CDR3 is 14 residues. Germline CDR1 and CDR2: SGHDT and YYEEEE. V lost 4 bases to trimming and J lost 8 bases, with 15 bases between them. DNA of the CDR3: TGTGCCAGCAGCGCGGGACGCCTTCAAGAAAAACTGTTTTTT. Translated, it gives CASSAGRLQEKLFF.

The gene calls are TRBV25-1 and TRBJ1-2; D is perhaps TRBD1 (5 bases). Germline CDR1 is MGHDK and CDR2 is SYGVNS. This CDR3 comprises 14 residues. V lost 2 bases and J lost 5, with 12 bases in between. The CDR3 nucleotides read TGTGCCAGCAGTGAACCCCGACAGCAATATGGCTACACCTTC. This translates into CASSEPRQQYGYTF.

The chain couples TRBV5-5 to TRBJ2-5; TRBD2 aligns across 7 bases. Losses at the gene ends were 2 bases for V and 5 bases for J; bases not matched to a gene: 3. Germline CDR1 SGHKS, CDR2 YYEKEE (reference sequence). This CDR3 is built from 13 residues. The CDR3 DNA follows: TGTGCCAGCAGCTTTTGGGGAGGGGAGACCCAGTACTTC. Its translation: CASSFWGGETQYF.

The DNA of the CDR3 is TGTGCCAGCAGCTCAAGACTAGCGGGATCCTACAATGAGCAGTTCTTC. As protein: CASSSRLAGSYNEQFF. The gene calls are TRBV7-9 and TRBJ2-1, with 11 bases that match TRBD2. This CDR3 contains 16 residues. Germline V gives CDR1 SEHNR, CDR2 FQNEAQ (reference sequence). Trimming at V came to 4 bases and at J to 1 base, leaving 3 bases not matched to a gene. Drawing the rest from reference TRBV7-9 and TRBJ2-1, the complete variable domain is DTGVSQNPRHKITKRGQNVTFRCDPISEHNRLYWYRQTLGQGPEFLTYFQNEAQLEKSRLLSDRFSAERPKGSFSTLEIQRTEQGDSAMYLCASSSRLAGSYNEQFFGPGTRLTVL.

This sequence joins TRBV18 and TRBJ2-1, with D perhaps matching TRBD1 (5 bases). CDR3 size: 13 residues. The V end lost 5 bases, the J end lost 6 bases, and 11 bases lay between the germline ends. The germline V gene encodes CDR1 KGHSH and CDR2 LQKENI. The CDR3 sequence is CASSAGSGNEQFF. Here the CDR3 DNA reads TGTGCCAGCTCAGCAGGGTCCGGCAATGAGCAGTTCTTC.

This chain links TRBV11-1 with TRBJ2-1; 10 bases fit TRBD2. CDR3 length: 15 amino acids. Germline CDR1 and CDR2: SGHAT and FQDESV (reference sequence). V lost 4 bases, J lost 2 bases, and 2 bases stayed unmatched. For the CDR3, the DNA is TGTGCCAGCAGCTCGGGACTAGCGACCTACAATGAGCAGTTCTTC. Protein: CASSSGLATYNEQFF.

The CDR3 bases are TGTGCCAGTAGTAGTTACAACGGGGAGGGAGAGACCCAGTACTTC. Translation gives CASSSYNGEGETQYF. The chain uses TRBV19 and TRBJ2-5, with 7 bases fitting TRBD2. The germline CDR1 and CDR2 sequences are LNHDA and SQIVND (reference sequence). The junction had 9 bases not matched to a gene; V was cut back by 4 bases and J by 4 bases. The CDR3 sequence is 15 residues long.

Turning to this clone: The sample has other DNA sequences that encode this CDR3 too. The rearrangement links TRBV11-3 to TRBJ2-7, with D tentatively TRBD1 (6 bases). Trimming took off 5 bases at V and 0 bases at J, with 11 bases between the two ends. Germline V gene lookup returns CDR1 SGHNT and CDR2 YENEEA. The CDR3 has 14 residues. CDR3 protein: CASSLGQSSYEQYF. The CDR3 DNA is TGTGCCAGCAGCCTCGGACAGAGCTCCTACGAGCAGTACTTC.

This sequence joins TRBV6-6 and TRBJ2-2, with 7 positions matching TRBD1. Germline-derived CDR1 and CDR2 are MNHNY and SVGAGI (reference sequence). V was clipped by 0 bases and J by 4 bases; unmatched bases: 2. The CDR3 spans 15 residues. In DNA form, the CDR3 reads TGTGCCAGCAGTTACTCACAGGGGAGCACCGGGGAGCTGTTTTTT. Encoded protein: CASSYSQGSTGELFF.

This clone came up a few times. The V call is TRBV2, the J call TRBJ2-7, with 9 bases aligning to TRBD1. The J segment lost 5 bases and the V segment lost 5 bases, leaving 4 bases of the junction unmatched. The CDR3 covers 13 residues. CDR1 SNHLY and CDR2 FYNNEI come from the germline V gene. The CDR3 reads CASSTGTGNEQYF. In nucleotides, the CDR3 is TGTGCCAGCAGTACCGGGACAGGGAACGAGCAGTACTTC.

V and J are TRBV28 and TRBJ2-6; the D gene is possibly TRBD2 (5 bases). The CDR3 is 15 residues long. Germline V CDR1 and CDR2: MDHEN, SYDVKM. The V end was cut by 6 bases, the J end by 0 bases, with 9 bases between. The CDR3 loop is CASSSAVSGANVLTF. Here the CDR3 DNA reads TGTGCCAGCAGCTCAGCGGTCTCTGGGGCCAACGTCCTGACTTTC.

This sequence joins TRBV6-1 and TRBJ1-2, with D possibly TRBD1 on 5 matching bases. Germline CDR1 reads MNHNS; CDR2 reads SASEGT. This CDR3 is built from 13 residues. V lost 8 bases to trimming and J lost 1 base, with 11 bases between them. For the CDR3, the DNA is TGTGCCAGCGGGGCAGGGCTTAACTATGGCTACACCTTC. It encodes CASGAGLNYGYTF.

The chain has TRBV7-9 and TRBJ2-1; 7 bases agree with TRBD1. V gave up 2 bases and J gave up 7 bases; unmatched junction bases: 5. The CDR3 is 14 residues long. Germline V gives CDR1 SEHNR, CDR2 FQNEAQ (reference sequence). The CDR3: CASSLTGAVNEQFF. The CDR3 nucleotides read TGTGCCAGCAGCTTAACAGGGGCGGTTAATGAGCAGTTCTTC.

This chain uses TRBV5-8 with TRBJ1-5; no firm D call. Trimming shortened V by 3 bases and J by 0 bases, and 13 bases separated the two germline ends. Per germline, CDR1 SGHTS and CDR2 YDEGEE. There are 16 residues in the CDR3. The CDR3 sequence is CASSSEAGYSNQPQHF. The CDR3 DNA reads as TGTGCCAGCAGCTCGGAAGCGGGGTATAGCAATCAGCCCCAGCATTTT.

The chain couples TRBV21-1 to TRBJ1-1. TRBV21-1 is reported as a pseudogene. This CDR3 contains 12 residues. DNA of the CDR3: TGTGCCAGCAGCGGGACTGAGGCTGAAGCTTTCTTT. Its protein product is CASSGTEAEAFF.

The CDR3 bases are TGCGCCAGCAGTGGGTCTTTTCTACTAGCGGGAGGGCGCAATGAGCAGTTCTTC. Translation gives CASSGSFLLAGGRNEQFF. This chain connects TRBV10-1 to TRBJ2-1; 13 bases are a match to TRBD2. The CDR3 covers 18 residues. After removal of 4 bases from V and 6 bases from J, the junction contained 12 bases not matched to a gene. Per germline, CDR1 WNHNN and CDR2 SYGVQD (reference sequence).

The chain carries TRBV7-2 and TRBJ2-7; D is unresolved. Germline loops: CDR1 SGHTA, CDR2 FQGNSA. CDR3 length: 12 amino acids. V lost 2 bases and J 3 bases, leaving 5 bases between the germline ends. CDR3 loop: CASSLNNYEQYF. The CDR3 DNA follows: TGTGCCAGCAGCTTAAACAACTACGAGCAGTACTTC.